This TCR beta chain was documented in a study of control samples from healthy donors and cancer patients. Using immunoSEQ multiplex PCR, the repertoire was profiled, and TCRdb retains in-frame clones only, with some absent. The sample lists about 45,000 clones; more than 65% were seen once. The receptor's source is a male donor with melanoma. Input material: formalin-fixed, paraffin-embedded tissue.

The CDR3 is CASSVQLYNEQFF. In nucleotides, the CDR3 is TGTGCCAGCAGCGTGCAGCTCTACAATGAGCAGTTCTTC. This chain links TRBV2 with TRBJ2-1; D ambiguous. Germline values: CDR1 SNHLY, CDR2 FYNNEI. CDR3 size: 13 residues. V was cut by 6 bases and J by 3 bases, with 9 bases left in between.